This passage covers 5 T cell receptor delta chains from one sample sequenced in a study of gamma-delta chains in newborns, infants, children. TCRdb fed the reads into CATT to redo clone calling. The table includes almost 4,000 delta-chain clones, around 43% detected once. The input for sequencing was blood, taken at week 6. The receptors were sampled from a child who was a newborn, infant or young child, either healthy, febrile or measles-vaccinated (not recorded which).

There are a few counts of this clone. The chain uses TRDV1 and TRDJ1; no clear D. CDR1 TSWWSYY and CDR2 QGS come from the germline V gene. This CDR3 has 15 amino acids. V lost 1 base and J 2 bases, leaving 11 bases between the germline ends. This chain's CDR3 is CALGEPVTDTDKLIF. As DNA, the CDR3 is TGTGCTCTTGGGGAACCGGTGACGGATACCGATAAACTCATCTTT.

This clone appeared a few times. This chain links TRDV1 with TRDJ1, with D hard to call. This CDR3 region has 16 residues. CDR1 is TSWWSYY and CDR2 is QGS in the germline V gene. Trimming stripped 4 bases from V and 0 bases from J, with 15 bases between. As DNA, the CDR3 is TGTGCTCTTGGGGGGAACTTCGGGAGTTACACCGATAAACTCATCTTT. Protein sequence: CALGGNFGSYTDKLIF.

CDR3 in DNA: TGTGCCTGTGACACCTGTACTGGGGGACCATGCACCGATAAACTCATCTTT. It specifies CACDTCTGGPCTDKLIF. The chain combines TRDV2 with TRDJ1, with 9 positions matching TRDD3. Per germline, CDR1 GEAIGNYY and CDR2 EKD. Unmatched junction bases numbered 8, after V lost 0 bases and J lost 1 base. The CDR3 is made up of 17 amino acids.

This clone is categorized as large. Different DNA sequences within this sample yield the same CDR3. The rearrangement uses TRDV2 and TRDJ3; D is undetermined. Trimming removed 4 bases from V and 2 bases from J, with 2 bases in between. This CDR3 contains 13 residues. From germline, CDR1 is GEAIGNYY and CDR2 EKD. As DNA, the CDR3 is TGTGCCTGTGATACCTGGGACACCCGACAGATGTTTTTC. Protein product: CACDTWDTRQMFF.

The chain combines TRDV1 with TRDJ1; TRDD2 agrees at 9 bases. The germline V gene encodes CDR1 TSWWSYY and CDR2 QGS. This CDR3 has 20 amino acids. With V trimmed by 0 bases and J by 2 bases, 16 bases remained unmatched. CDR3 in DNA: TGTGCTCTTGGGGAACTAAAGGCCTTCCTACGTAAGGGGGATACCGATAAACTCATCTTT. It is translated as CALGELKAFLRKGDTDKLIF.